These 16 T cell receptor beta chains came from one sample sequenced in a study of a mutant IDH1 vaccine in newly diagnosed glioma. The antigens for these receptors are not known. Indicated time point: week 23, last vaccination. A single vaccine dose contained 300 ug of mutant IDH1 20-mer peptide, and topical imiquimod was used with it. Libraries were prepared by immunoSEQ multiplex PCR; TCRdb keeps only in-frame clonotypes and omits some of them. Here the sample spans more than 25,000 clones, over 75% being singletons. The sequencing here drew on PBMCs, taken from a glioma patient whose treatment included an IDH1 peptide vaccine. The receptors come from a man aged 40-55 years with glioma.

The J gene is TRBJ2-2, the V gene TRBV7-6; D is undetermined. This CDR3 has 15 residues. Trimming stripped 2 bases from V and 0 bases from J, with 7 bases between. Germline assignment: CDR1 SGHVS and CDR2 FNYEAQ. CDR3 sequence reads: CASSLRRTNTGELFF. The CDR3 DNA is TGTGCCAGCAGCTTACGCCGGACGAACACCGGGGAGCTGTTTTTT.

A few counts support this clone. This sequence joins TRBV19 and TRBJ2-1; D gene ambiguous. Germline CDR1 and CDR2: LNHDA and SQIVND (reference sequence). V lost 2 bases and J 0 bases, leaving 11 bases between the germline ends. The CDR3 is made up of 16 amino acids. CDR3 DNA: TGTGCCAGTAGTATAACCCCCAGGAGCTCCTACAATGAGCAGTTCTTC. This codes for CASSITPRSSYNEQFF.

The CDR3 DNA reads TGTGCCAGCAGTCGGGATCGGGGGGGCTACAATGAGCAGTTCTTC. Protein: CASSRDRGGYNEQFF. This sequence joins TRBV27 and TRBJ2-1, with 8 positions matching TRBD2. This CDR3 is built from 15 residues. The trim removed 5 bases at V and 3 bases at J, leaving 6 bases unmatched. Germline CDR1 MNHEY, CDR2 SMNVEV (reference sequence).

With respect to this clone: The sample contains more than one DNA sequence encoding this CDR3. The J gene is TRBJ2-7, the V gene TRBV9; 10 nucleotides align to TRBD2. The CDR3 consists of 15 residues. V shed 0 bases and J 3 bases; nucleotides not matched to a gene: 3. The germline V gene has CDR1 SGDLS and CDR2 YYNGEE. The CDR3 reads CASSVDPSGSYEQYF. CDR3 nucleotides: TGTGCCAGCAGCGTAGACCCTAGCGGGAGCTACGAGCAGTACTTC.

DNA of the CDR3: TGCGCCAGCAGCGACCCGGGAGGCGGGACCCTTGGCTACACCTTC. Its protein product is CASSDPGGGTLGYTF. The chain carries TRBV5-1 and TRBJ1-2; maybe TRBD1 (5 bases). Germline values: CDR1 SGHRS, CDR2 YFSETQ. The CDR3 has 15 residues. Deletions cut 4 bases from V and 7 bases from J, with 20 bases between. Full variable domain (missing parts from reference TRBV5-1 and TRBJ1-2): KAGVTQTPRYLIKTRGQQVTLSCSPISGHRSVSWYQQTPGQGLQFLFEYFSETQRNKGNFPGRFSGRQFSNSRSEMNVSTLELGDSALYLCASSDPGGGTLGYTFGSGTRLTVV.

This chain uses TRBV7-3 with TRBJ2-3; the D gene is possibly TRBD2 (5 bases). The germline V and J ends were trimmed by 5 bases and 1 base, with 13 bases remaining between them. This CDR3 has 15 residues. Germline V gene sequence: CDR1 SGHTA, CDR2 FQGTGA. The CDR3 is CASSPEGRRTDTQYF. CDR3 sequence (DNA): TGTGCCAGCAGCCCCGAGGGCCGTCGCACAGATACGCAGTATTTT.

The CDR3 DNA reads as TGTGCCAGCAGTTACTCTGTGATCTACGAGCAGTACTTC. It specifies CASSYSVIYEQYF. The chain combines TRBV6-5 with TRBJ2-5; D remains ambiguous. The end of the DNA is better explained by TRBJ2-7, so the J call may be wrong. Germline-derived CDR1 and CDR2 are MNHEY and SVGAGI. The CDR3 totals 13 residues.

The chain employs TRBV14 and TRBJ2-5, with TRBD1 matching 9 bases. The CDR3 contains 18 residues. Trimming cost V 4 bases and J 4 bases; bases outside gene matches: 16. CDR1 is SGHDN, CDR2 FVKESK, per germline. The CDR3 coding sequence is TGTGCCAGCAGCCTGGACAGGGGTTATAATAGAATCGGAGAGACCCAGTACTTC. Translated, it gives CASSLDRGYNRIGETQYF. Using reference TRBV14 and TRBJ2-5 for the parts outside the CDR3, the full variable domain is EAGVTQFPSHSVIEKGQTVTLRCDPISGHDNLYWYRRVMGKEIKFLLHFVKESKQDESGMPNNRFLAERTGGTYSTLKVQPAELEDSGVYFCASSLDRGYNRIGETQYFGPGTRLLVL.

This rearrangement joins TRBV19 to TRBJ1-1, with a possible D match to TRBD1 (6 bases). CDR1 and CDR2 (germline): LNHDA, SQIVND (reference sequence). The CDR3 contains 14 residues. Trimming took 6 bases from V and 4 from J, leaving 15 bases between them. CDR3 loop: CASRSTGTGTEAFF. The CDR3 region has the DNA TGTGCCAGTAGGTCGACAGGCACTGGCACTGAAGCTTTCTTT.

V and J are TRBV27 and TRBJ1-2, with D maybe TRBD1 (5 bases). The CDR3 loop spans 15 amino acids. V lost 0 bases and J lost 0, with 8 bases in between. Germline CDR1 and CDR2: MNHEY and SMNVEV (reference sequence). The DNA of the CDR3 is TGTGCCAGCAGTTTATCAGGGACGGCTAACTATGGCTACACCTTC. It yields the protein CASSLSGTANYGYTF.

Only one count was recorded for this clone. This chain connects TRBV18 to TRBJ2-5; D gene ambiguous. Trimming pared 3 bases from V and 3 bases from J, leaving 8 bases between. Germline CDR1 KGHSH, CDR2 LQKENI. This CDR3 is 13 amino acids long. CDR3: CASSPSQEETQYF. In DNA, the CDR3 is TGTGCCAGCTCACCCAGTCAAGAAGAGACCCAGTACTTC.

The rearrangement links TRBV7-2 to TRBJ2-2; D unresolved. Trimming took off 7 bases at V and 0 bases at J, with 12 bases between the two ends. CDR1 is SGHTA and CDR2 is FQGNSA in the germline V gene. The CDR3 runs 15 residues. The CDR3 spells CASKRRVTNTGELFF. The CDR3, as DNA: TGTGCCAGCAAGAGGCGAGTTACGAACACCGGGGAGCTGTTTTTT.

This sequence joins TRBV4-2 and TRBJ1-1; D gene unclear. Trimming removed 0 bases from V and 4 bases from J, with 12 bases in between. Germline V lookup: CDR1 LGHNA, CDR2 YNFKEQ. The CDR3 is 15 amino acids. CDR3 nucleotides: TGTGCCAGCAGCCAAGATCTCGAGGGATTCACTGAAGCTTTCTTT. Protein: CASSQDLEGFTEAFF.

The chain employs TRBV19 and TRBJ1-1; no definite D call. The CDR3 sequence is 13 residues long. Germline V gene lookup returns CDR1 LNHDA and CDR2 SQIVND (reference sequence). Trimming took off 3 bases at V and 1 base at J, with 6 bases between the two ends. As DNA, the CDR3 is TGTGCCAGTAGTATCGGGAAGAACACTGAAGCTTTCTTT. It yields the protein CASSIGKNTEAFF.

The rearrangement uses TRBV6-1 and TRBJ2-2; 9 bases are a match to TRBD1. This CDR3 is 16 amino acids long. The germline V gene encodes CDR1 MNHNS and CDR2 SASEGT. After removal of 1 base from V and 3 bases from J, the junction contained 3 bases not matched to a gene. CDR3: CASSEGTGVHTGELFF. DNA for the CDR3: TGTGCCAGCAGTGAAGGGACAGGGGTTCACACCGGGGAGCTGTTTTTT.

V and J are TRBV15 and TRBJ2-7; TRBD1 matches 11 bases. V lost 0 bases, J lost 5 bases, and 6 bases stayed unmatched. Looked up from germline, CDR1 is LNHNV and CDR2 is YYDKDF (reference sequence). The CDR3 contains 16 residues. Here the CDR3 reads CATSRDLGQGEDEQYF. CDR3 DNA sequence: TGTGCCACCAGCAGAGACCTGGGACAGGGGGAGGACGAGCAGTACTTC. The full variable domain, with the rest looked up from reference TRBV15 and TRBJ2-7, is DAMVIQNPRYQVTQFGKPVTLSCSQTLNHNVMYWYQQKSSQAPKLLFHYYDKDFNNEADTPDNFQSRRPNTSFCFLDIRSPGLGDTAMYLCATSRDLGQGEDEQYFGPGTRLTVT.